The present entry profiles one T cell receptor beta chain with its context. This clonotype was seen many times. Its antigen remains undetermined. No clone much larger than this one lies a single base away; base qualities are absent. Libraries were made using multiplex PCR. Instrument used: Illumina HiSeq 4000. TCR beta libraries were built with iRepertoire HTBI primers and Arm-PCR amplification of CDR3 regions. Before sequencing, the PCR products went through gel purification. From the authors' description of their analysis: Across samples, about 63 TRBV and 12 to 15 TRBJ segments were identified and used for gene usage analysis of CDR3 amino acid clonotypes. COPE and FqMerger were used to merge the filtered high-quality paired reads into contigs. Contigs were aligned with BLAST to IMGT TRBV, TRBD and TRBJ reference genes, and CDR3 was defined per IMGT. Any clonotype with a frequency above 0.1% was classified as a highly expanded clone. Repertoire diversity was measured by Shannon entropy, and V-J evenness by the Gini coefficient. A clonotype found in more than one individual was treated as public. TCRdb passed the public sequencing reads through fastp at Q25 and MiXCR, retaining productive beta sequences. Each entry merges the rows of one CDR3 protein and shows their most common DNA and genes. TCRdb's processing, not the authors', yielded these V and J calls. Counted in this sample were approximately 560,000 distinct CDR3 sequences; roughly a sixth of them appeared once. Around 11% of the sample lies in the top ten.

This sample was included in a study of regulatory T cells in long-lasting Graves disease (dated by TCRdb to the early 2020s). For the wider study: In the newly diagnosed Graves' disease group, patients had been taking antithyroid drugs for less than 3 months. The study was conducted in China and was registered as a clinical trial. This study used TCR sequencing and RNA sequencing of peripheral blood to compare persistent Graves' disease patients against newly diagnosed Graves' disease patients. A total of roughly 35 samples underwent TCR sequencing: some 13 from persistent and around 20 from newly diagnosed Graves' disease patients.

The time point tag for this specimen amounts to: newly diagnosed GD, antithyroid drugs for less than 3 months. RNA was extracted from PBMCs in TRIzol for both TCR sequencing and RNA sequencing. Graves' disease was diagnosed according to American Thyroid Association guidelines. Patients were recruited from an endocrinology department in Xi'an, China. Each patient gave about 9.1 milliliters of peripheral blood, collected in an EDTA anticoagulant tube. Ficoll Paque Plus density gradient separation was used to isolate PBMCs, and no further T cell sorting was done. An Agilent 2100 Bioanalyzer and agarose gel were used to check RNA quality, while a NanoDrop 2000 measured RNA concentration. V is cut by 4 bases and J by 5 bases, and the space between the germline ends is 17 bases. The CDR3 numbers 14 residues from cysteine through phenylalanine. Here the CDR3 DNA is all that survives: 42 bases in frame from base 1. CDR1 is given as SQVTM and CDR2 as ANQGSEA, both from the germline V gene.

Overall results and qualifications from the work: The study examined only peripheral blood because the primary lesion, thyroid tissue, could not be accessed. Only the TCR beta chain was sequenced and analyzed. The small sample size was acknowledged by the authors as a limitation that may reduce accuracy. Patients with persistent disease shared more public clonotypes (approximately 2,500) than newly diagnosed patients did (approximately 970). TRBV28, TRBJ1-2 and TRBJ2-5 were preferentially used in persistent disease, while TRBV20-1 and TRBJ2-1 were favored in newly diagnosed disease. Compared with newly diagnosed patients, patients with persistent Graves' disease had lower TCR Shannon entropy and fewer highly expanded clones, which suggests clonal expansion.

These data were also filed under a second study, of T cells in Graves' hyperthyroidism and ophthalmopathy. The second paper further reports: Graves' hyperthyroidism was defined as stable when no progression to ophthalmopathy occurred over 18 months of follow-up. Hyperthyroidism patients were aged 18 to 65 years and newly diagnosed, with disease duration of less than 2 months. Exclusion was applied to patients with uncontrolled infections, other autoimmune diseases, pregnancy or lactation. Diagnoses were based on clinical symptoms, serum thyroxine and TRAb, thyroid ultrasound and orbital computed tomography. For the first round of RT-PCR on the TCR CDR3, the HTBI primer set was used together with the Qiagen OneStep RT-PCR kit. Most expanded thyroid clonotypes (frequency above 0.001) were also detected in blood, a finding suggesting that blood repertoires may reflect thyroid immune responses. A 13 V-J signature model separated ophthalmopathy from stable hyperthyroidism, with approximately 87% sensitivity and just under 84% specificity in cross-validation and 80%/75% in testing. In validation, progression to ophthalmopathy was predicted by the model with more than 65% sensitivity and 72.22% specificity, a median of 6.5 months before onset. To identify TCR V-J signatures that set the groups apart, the researchers used a discovery cohort of about a hundred patients, made up of under 45 with Graves' ophthalmopathy and some 56 with stable Graves' hyperthyroidism. Prospective prediction of ophthalmopathy was tested in an independent validation cohort consisting of some 19 hyperthyroidism patients and around 16 patients who later progressed to ophthalmopathy. The 75 to 100 discovery patients were divided at random into training and test sets in a 7:3 ratio. In addition, the study compared T-cell repertoires in thyroid tissue and in blood from several Graves' hyperthyroidism patients. After sampling, hyperthyroidism patients received methimazole starting at 30 mg daily, and ophthalmopathy patients received high-dose intravenous methylprednisolone. A second multiplex PCR round built the libraries, followed by size selection and purification. Libraries were sequenced paired-end with 100 bp reads on an Illumina HiSeq2000. Raw data were processed with SOAPnuke, discarding reads with adapters, uncalled bases, mean Phred below 15, or no exact constant-primer or identifier match. COPE v1.2.5 was used to merge the high-quality paired reads, and each unique nucleotide sequence was defined as a clonotype. Clonotypes were aligned to IMGT TRBV, TRBD and TRBJ reference segments using MiTCR v1.1. Only V-J combinations with frequency above 0.0001, covering about 99% of repertoires, were analysed. The TCS score was defined as the ratio of F50 (clonal expansion) to E x V (chaos), calculated using BLOSUM62-based TCRdist between CDR3 peptides within each V-J. Welch's t-statistics and random forest reduced fewer than 550 V-J features to 13, which were used in a naive Bayes classifier (R e1071). No statistical method was used to set the sample size in advance, and investigators knew the group allocation. The paper describes TCR Vbeta CDR3 sequencing of 135 peripheral blood samples, made up of about 40 ophthalmopathy patients, approximately 73 hyperthyroidism patients and roughly 17 progressor patients.

The chain couples TRBV29-1 to TRBJ1-1; 5 matching bases give a weak D call of TRBD1. This TCR came from a man between 18 and 29 years old with Graves disease. Donor details come from another sample of the same person, matched by shared clones. Sequenced here: peripheral blood mononuclear cells (PBMCs), sampled at new diagnosis, from a patient treated with antithyroid drugs. The CDR3 protein is CSVAKGRLGTEAFF. Read as DNA, the sequence is TGCAGCGTTGCCAAGGGGCGACTGGGGACTGAAGCTTTCTTT.